A selection of T cell receptor beta chains follows, all from one sample in a study of blood T cells in healthy people across ages. TCRdb reprocessed the 5' RACE reads via MiXCR and lists one record per CDR3 protein. This table holds some 800,000 distinct CDR3 sequences, 40% to 50% found once. Sequenced sample: blood. All receptors derive from a man in his sixties in good health. CDR3s include the opening cysteine and the closing phenylalanine or tryptophan. The D gene is left open where the match is weak. Size tells how often a clone was seen (once, few, many) or the class of an expanded clone, and some rows leave it out.

CDR3 DNA: TGTGCCAGCAGCGTCGGGGCTCCGAACACTGAAGCTTTCTTT
CDR3 protein: CASSVGAPNTEAFF
V gene: TRBV7-9
J gene: TRBJ1-1
D gene: -
clone size: -

CDR3 DNA: TGTGCCAGCAGGCCTCGCGGGCAGCCCCAGCATTTT
CDR3 protein: CASRPRGQPQHF
V gene: TRBV12-3/TRBV12-4
J gene: TRBJ1-5
D gene: -
clone size: few

CDR3 DNA: TGTGCCACCAGTGATTGGAGTTACAATGAGCAGTACTTC
CDR3 protein: CATSDWSYNEQYF
V gene: TRBV24-1
J gene: TRBJ2-5
D gene: -
clone size: -

CDR3 DNA: TGTGCCAGCAGCCCCGCCGGTAGCGGGAGGGGAGATACACAGTATTTT
CDR3 protein: CASSPAGSGRGDTQYF
V gene: TRBV7-3
J gene: TRBJ2-3
D gene: TRBD2
clone size: once

CDR3 DNA: TGTGCCAGCAGCGGCCTCAAGGCAGGGGGCCGGGAGCAGTACTTC
CDR3 protein: CASSGLKAGGREQYF
V gene: TRBV28
J gene: TRBJ2-4
D gene: TRBD1
clone size: few

CDR3 DNA: TGCAGTGCTGGGAGACAGGGGATCCAAGAGACCCAGTACTTC
CDR3 protein: CSAGRQGIQETQYF
V gene: TRBV20-1
J gene: TRBJ2-5
D gene: TRBD1
clone size: few

CDR3 DNA: TGTGCCAGCAGCTTGGCTACCAGCGGGGGGGTATACAATGAGCAGTTCTTC
CDR3 protein: CASSLATSGGVYNEQFF
V gene: TRBV5-6
J gene: TRBJ2-1
D gene: TRBD2
clone size: few

CDR3 DNA: TGCAGTGCGGGAGGACTAGCGAGAGTCCACGAGCAGTACTTC
CDR3 protein: CSAGGLARVHEQYF
V gene: TRBV20-1
J gene: TRBJ2-7
D gene: TRBD2
clone size: -

CDR3 DNA: TGTGCCAGCAGTGTTTCGGGGGGCCCAAAAGGGCAGTACTTC
CDR3 protein: CASSVSGGPKGQYF
V gene: TRBV25-1
J gene: TRBJ2-4
D gene: -
clone size: -

CDR3 DNA: TGTGCCAGCAGTCGCGGGACAGGGGTTGGCCTTAACTATGACTACACCTTC
CDR3 protein: CASSRGTGVGLNYDYTF
V gene: TRBV12-3/TRBV12-4
J gene: TRBJ1-2
D gene: TRBD1
clone size: -

CDR3 DNA: TGCAGTGCTAGACCCCTGGACAGGGGGCTCAAAGGGGACTATACGCAGTATTTT
CDR3 protein: CSARPLDRGLKGDYTQYF
V gene: TRBV20-1
J gene: TRBJ2-3
D gene: TRBD1
clone size: few

CDR3 DNA: TGTGCCAGCAGTTTGTCGTCAGGGTTTTTCGACGAGCAGTACTTC
CDR3 protein: CASSLSSGFFDEQYF
V gene: TRBV27
J gene: TRBJ2-7
D gene: -
clone size: once

CDR3 DNA: TGTGCCAGCAGCTTAGATAAACTAGCCCGGGCGTGGGAGACCCAGTACTTC
CDR3 protein: CASSLDKLARAWETQYF
V gene: TRBV11-2
J gene: TRBJ2-5
D gene: -
clone size: -

CDR3 DNA: TGTGCCAGCAGCTTAGCGGGCAACTCCTACGAGCAGTACTTC
CDR3 protein: CASSLAGNSYEQYF
V gene: TRBV7-2
J gene: TRBJ2-7
D gene: -
clone size: many

CDR3 DNA: TGTGCCAGCAGCTTGGAGCGCTCCGGGGGATACAATGAGCAGTTCTTC
CDR3 protein: CASSLERSGGYNEQFF
V gene: TRBV7-3
J gene: TRBJ2-1
D gene: -
clone size: -

CDR3 DNA: TGTGCCAGCAACAGGGGTCTCGAGACCCAGTACTTC
CDR3 protein: CASNRGLETQYF
V gene: TRBV13
J gene: TRBJ2-5
D gene: TRBD1
clone size: many

CDR3 DNA: TGCGCCAGCAGCCAAGTACTTGATGGCTACACCTTC
CDR3 protein: CASSQVLDGYTF
V gene: TRBV4-3
J gene: TRBJ1-2
D gene: -
clone size: -

CDR3 DNA: TGTGCCAGCAGCGTAGAGGCTAGCGGGGGGCGAGAGACCCAGTACTTC
CDR3 protein: CASSVEASGGRETQYF
V gene: TRBV9
J gene: TRBJ2-5
D gene: TRBD2
clone size: -

CDR3 DNA: TGCAGTGCACCAACCGGGACAGGGGGGAATTCACCCCTCCACTTT
CDR3 protein: CSAPTGTGGNSPLHF
V gene: TRBV20-1
J gene: TRBJ1-6
D gene: TRBD1
clone size: -

CDR3 DNA: TGTGCCAGCAGCCAAGATCGTGAGCAGTTCTTC
CDR3 protein: CASSQDREQFF
V gene: TRBV3-1
J gene: TRBJ2-1
D gene: -
clone size: few

CDR3 DNA: TGTGCCAGCAGCATAGGTTCCACAGATACGCAGTATTTT
CDR3 protein: CASSIGSTDTQYF
V gene: TRBV27
J gene: TRBJ2-3
D gene: -
clone size: few

CDR3 DNA: TGTGCCAGCAGCAATGGGGACAGGGGGCGCAGGACCTATAATTCACCCCTCCACTTT
CDR3 protein: CASSNGDRGRRTYNSPLHF
V gene: TRBV21-1
J gene: TRBJ1-6
D gene: -
clone size: -

CDR3 DNA: TGTGCCAGCAGCTTAACCGTACAGGGGCGGGGAGAAAAACTGTTTTTT
CDR3 protein: CASSLTVQGRGEKLFF
V gene: TRBV7-6
J gene: TRBJ1-4
D gene: TRBD1
clone size: -

CDR3 DNA: TGTGCCAGCAGTTACCGACTAGCGGGGGGCCTTGGAGATACGCAGTATTTT
CDR3 protein: CASSYRLAGGLGDTQYF
V gene: TRBV6-2/TRBV6-3
J gene: TRBJ2-3
D gene: TRBD2
clone size: -

CDR3 DNA: TGTGCCAGCAGCCCCGGGACTAGCGGGGCCACAGATACGCAGTATTTT
CDR3 protein: CASSPGTSGATDTQYF
V gene: TRBV7-9
J gene: TRBJ2-3
D gene: TRBD2
clone size: many

CDR3 DNA: TGCAGCGTTGCGTCCGTGTCGCAGACAGATACGCAGTATTTT
CDR3 protein: CSVASVSQTDTQYF
V gene: TRBV29-1
J gene: TRBJ2-3
D gene: -
clone size: few

CDR3 DNA: TGTGCCAGCAGTGCGGACCGGTGGAATCAGCCCCAGCATTTT
CDR3 protein: CASSADRWNQPQHF
V gene: TRBV6-1
J gene: TRBJ1-5
D gene: -
clone size: -

CDR3 DNA: TGTGCCACCAGTGATTTGTGGGGGGATACCACAGATACGCAGTATTTT
CDR3 protein: CATSDLWGDTTDTQYF
V gene: TRBV24-1
J gene: TRBJ2-3
D gene: -
clone size: -

CDR3 DNA: TGTGCCAGCAGCCCGCGCCCGGGACAGGGGAGATACAATGAGCAGTTCTTC
CDR3 protein: CASSPRPGQGRYNEQFF
V gene: TRBV3-1
J gene: TRBJ2-1
D gene: TRBD1
clone size: -

CDR3 DNA: TGTGCCAGCAGCTTATACTTACAAGAGACCCAGTACTTC
CDR3 protein: CASSLYLQETQYF
V gene: TRBV7-2
J gene: TRBJ2-5
D gene: -
clone size: few

CDR3 DNA: TGCAGCGTTGAGAAAATAGGCAGCCGGTCTTTCTTT
CDR3 protein: CSVEKIGSRSFF
V gene: TRBV29-1
J gene: TRBJ1-1
D gene: -
clone size: -

CDR3 DNA: TGCAGCGTCCGGTTTTTGGGGGGAAACACCATATATTTT
CDR3 protein: CSVRFLGGNTIYF
V gene: TRBV29-1
J gene: TRBJ1-3
D gene: -
clone size: -

CDR3 DNA: TGTGCCAGCAGCTACGGCAGGGAACCCTACAATGAGCAGTTCTTC
CDR3 protein: CASSYGREPYNEQFF
V gene: TRBV7-9
J gene: TRBJ2-1
D gene: -
clone size: -

CDR3 DNA: TGTGCCAGCAGTAAGCCATACCCAGCGGGGGGGCTAGATACGCAGTATTTT
CDR3 protein: CASSKPYPAGGLDTQYF
V gene: TRBV27
J gene: TRBJ2-3
D gene: TRBD2
clone size: -

CDR3 DNA: TGTGCCAGCAGTTATTCCCCTGGCGGGGCCCTAAAGACCCAGTACTTC
CDR3 protein: CASSYSPGGALKTQYF
V gene: TRBV6-2/TRBV6-3
J gene: TRBJ2-5
D gene: -
clone size: -

CDR3 DNA: TGCGCCAGCAGCCAAGAGGTTTGGCGGGGGGGCACAGATACGCAGTATTTT
CDR3 protein: CASSQEVWRGGTDTQYF
V gene: TRBV4-3
J gene: TRBJ2-3
D gene: TRBD2
clone size: -

CDR3 DNA: TGTGCCTGGAGTAGAACAGCTAACTATGGCTACACCTTC
CDR3 protein: CAWSRTANYGYTF
V gene: TRBV30
J gene: TRBJ1-2
D gene: -
clone size: -

CDR3 DNA: TGCAGTGCTAGAACCGGGACAGGGGTTGGATATGGCTACACCTTC
CDR3 protein: CSARTGTGVGYGYTF
V gene: TRBV20-1
J gene: TRBJ1-2
D gene: TRBD1
clone size: -

CDR3 DNA: TGTGCCAGCAGCTTAGAGCGGCTAGCAGATACGCAGTATTTT
CDR3 protein: CASSLERLADTQYF
V gene: TRBV11-2
J gene: TRBJ2-3
D gene: -
clone size: -

CDR3 DNA: TGTGCCAGCTCACCGACACCGGTTCCCTACGAGCAGTACTTC
CDR3 protein: CASSPTPVPYEQYF
V gene: TRBV18
J gene: TRBJ2-7
D gene: -
clone size: -

CDR3 DNA: TGTGCCAGCAGCCCGACTAGCTCAGATACGCAGTATTTT
CDR3 protein: CASSPTSSDTQYF
V gene: TRBV7-9
J gene: TRBJ2-3
D gene: TRBD2
clone size: -

CDR3 DNA: TGTGCCAGCAACTTTGAGACAGGGGTCATTACCGGGGAGCTGTTTTTT
CDR3 protein: CASNFETGVITGELFF
V gene: TRBV21-1
J gene: TRBJ2-2
D gene: -
clone size: many

CDR3 DNA: TGTGCCTGGAGTTACCATTCGACGGGTACTGAAGCTTTCTTT
CDR3 protein: CAWSYHSTGTEAFF
V gene: TRBV30
J gene: TRBJ1-1
D gene: -
clone size: few

CDR3 DNA: TGTGCCAGCAGCACTACGCAGGTGCTCCGACGGGATGAGCAGTTCTTC
CDR3 protein: CASSTTQVLRRDEQFF
V gene: TRBV7-9
J gene: TRBJ2-1
D gene: -
clone size: -

CDR3 DNA: TGTGCCAGCAGGACCCGAGCGAGCTACGAGCAGTACTTC
CDR3 protein: CASRTRASYEQYF
V gene: TRBV2
J gene: TRBJ2-7
D gene: -
clone size: -

CDR3 DNA: TGTGCCAGCAGCCCGACTGACAGCACTGGCTACACCTTC
CDR3 protein: CASSPTDSTGYTF
V gene: TRBV7-6
J gene: TRBJ1-2
D gene: -
clone size: few

CDR3 DNA: TGTGCCACCAGCAGGGGCGGGGGGGCGTCGGAAAACATTCAGTACTTC
CDR3 protein: CATSRGGGASENIQYF
V gene: TRBV15
J gene: TRBJ2-4
D gene: TRBD2
clone size: few